This T cell receptor beta chain was captured by sequencing in a study of blood T cells in healthy people across ages. Whole-study results and caveats: Strong correlation existed between TCR beta diversity and naive T cell percentage.

Germline values: CDR1 SGHDN, CDR2 FVKESK. There are 23 residues in the CDR3. A second roughly 6 to 12 cycle PCR used barcoded and J-beta primers. Tagging of each cDNA molecule was performed by a template-switch adaptor with 12 random nucleotides. CDR3-containing paired-end reads numbered at least 2.5 million in each sample. TCRdb re-called the 5' RACE reads through MiXCR, storing one row per CDR3 protein. The sample holds 550,000 to 650,000 distinct CDR3 sequences, less than 35% seen once. Samples each had at least 5 micrograms of total RNA extracted. On this clonotype itself: Its matching antigen is unknown.

The J gene is TRBJ2-5, the V gene TRBV14; 10 nucleotides match TRBD2. The end of the DNA aligns better with TRBJ2-1, so the J call may be wrong. The sequenced sample consisted of blood. This TCR derives from a woman over 75 in good health. In nucleotides, the CDR3 is TGTGCCAGCAGCCAAGGAGATGGGGCTGGGGTCCTAGCGGGGGACTTAAATCAGGAGACCCAGTTCTTC. This gives the protein CASSQGDGAGVLAGDLNQETQFF.